The next 27 T cell receptor beta chains were all read from a single sample in a study of T cells in Graves' hyperthyroidism and ophthalmopathy (dated by TCRdb to about 2019). The library was generated by multiplex PCR. Instrument on record: Illumina HiSeq 2000. Amplification of TCR beta CDR3 regions was carried out from RNA transcripts. The TCR CDR3 was subjected to a first round of RT-PCR using the HTBI primer set and the Qiagen OneStep RT-PCR kit. TCRdb passed the public sequencing reads through fastp at Q25 and MiXCR, retaining productive beta sequences. Entries that share a CDR3 protein sequence are merged under the most common genes and DNA. The sample table shows hundreds of thousands of distinct CDR3 sequences, and roughly 16% are seen once. In total, the top ten clones hold less than 3.5% of the sample. The sample was blood. The receptors stem from a woman aged 40 to 55 with Graves' ophthalmopathy.

In this sample, this clonotype turned up many times. The chain is built from TRBV6-1 and TRBJ2-6, with 8 bases that match TRBD1. The CDR3 sequence is 18 residues long. J was trimmed by 4 bases and V by 4 bases; bases with no gene match: 12. CDR1 is MNHNS, CDR2 SASEGT, per germline. The CDR3 sequence: CASSALGTGLRGANVLTF. CDR3 in DNA: TGTGCCAGCAGTGCCCTGGGGACAGGACTAAGAGGGGCCAACGTCCTGACTTTC.

Only a few counts were recorded for this clonotype. At one of its ends the junction is not consistent with the germline gene, which may arise from a read error. The chain carries TRBV5-1 and TRBJ1-2; no reliable D call. Per germline, CDR1 SGHRS and CDR2 YFSETQ. The CDR3 has 12 residues. The CDR3 protein is CASSFNRDGYTF. The DNA for the CDR3 is TGTGCCAGCAGCTTTAATCGAGATGGCTACACCTTC.

The rearrangement links TRBV20-1 to TRBJ2-5, with a weak D call TRBD1 (5 bases). Germline V gene sequence: CDR1 DFQATT, CDR2 SNEGSKA (reference sequence). The CDR3 runs to 14 residues. V lost 2 bases, J lost 5 bases, and 15 bases lay in between. This CDR3 is CSARRGGPGETQYF. The DNA of the CDR3 is TGCAGTGCTAGAAGGGGCGGTCCCGGGGAGACCCAGTACTTC.

The rearrangement joins TRBV10-3 to TRBJ1-2; no definite D call. The germline CDR1 and CDR2 sequences are ENHRY and SYGVKD. The length of the CDR3 is 13 residues. The V and J ends lost 2 bases and 7 bases respectively, with 11 bases between them. DNA for the CDR3: TGTGCCATCAGTGAGGGCGACCTGGGTGGCTACACCTTC. It codes for CAISEGDLGGYTF.

This chain links TRBV28 with TRBJ1-5; tentative D call: TRBD1 (5 bases). Germline CDR1 MDHEN, CDR2 SYDVKM. V was trimmed by 3 bases and J by 6 bases, leaving 6 bases between them. This CDR3 has 12 amino acids. In nucleotides, the CDR3 is TGTGCCAGCAGTTTGGGGCTTCAGCCCCAGCATTTT. Its translation: CASSLGLQPQHF.

This clonotype appeared many times. The rearrangement links TRBV3-1 to TRBJ1-2; D might be TRBD1 (6 bases). Germline assignment: CDR1 LGHDT and CDR2 YNNKEL (reference sequence). This CDR3 comprises 17 residues. V was shortened by 0 bases and J by 2 bases, with 16 bases between the two germline ends. The chain's CDR3 is CASSQDDHRDNNYGYTF. The CDR3 bases are TGTGCCAGCAGCCAAGACGATCACCGGGACAACAACTATGGCTACACCTTC.

This clonotype was seen at least ten times. In nucleotides, the CDR3 is TGTGCCATCAGCCCGGGACAGACTAATTCACCCCTCCACTTT. It is translated as CAISPGQTNSPLHF. The J gene is TRBJ1-6, the V gene TRBV10-3, with 7 bases lining up with TRBD1. V shed 6 bases, J shed 6 bases, and the junction held 5 bases outside the gene matches. Germline values: CDR1 ENHRY, CDR2 SYGVKD. The CDR3 has 14 amino acids.

This clonotype was seen ten or more times. The CDR3 sequence is CSAKLTGTTEAFF. The CDR3, as DNA: TGCAGTGCTAAGCTGACAGGAACGACTGAAGCTTTCTTT. The V call is TRBV20-1, the J call TRBJ1-1, with a tentative D call TRBD1 (6 bases). V was shortened by 4 bases and J by 5 bases, with 14 bases between the two germline ends. Germline values: CDR1 DFQATT, CDR2 SNEGSKA (reference sequence). This CDR3 is 13 amino acids long.

V usage is TRBV2 and J usage is TRBJ1-1, with 7 bases lining up with TRBD1. This CDR3 has 11 residues. The germline CDR1 and CDR2 sequences are SNHLY and FYNNEI. The V gene end was trimmed by 11 bases and the J gene end by 7 bases; junction bases not matched to a gene: 7. CDR3 loop: CAGNRGLEAFF. In nucleotides, the CDR3 is TGTGCCGGTAATAGGGGGCTTGAAGCTTTCTTT.

This clonotype has at least ten counts. V is TRBV7-3 and J is TRBJ2-3; no firm D call. The V gene's germline CDR1 is SGHTA and CDR2 FQGTGA. Trimming removed 5 bases from V and 6 bases from J, with 18 bases in between. There are 15 residues in the CDR3. CDR3 region: CASSPTLITSDTQYF. The CDR3 DNA reads as TGTGCCAGCAGCCCCACGTTAATAACGTCGGATACGCAGTATTTT.

This clonotype was counted at least ten times. This chain links TRBV3-1 with TRBJ2-7; possibly TRBD2 for D (5 bases). CDR1 LGHDT and CDR2 YNNKEL come from the germline V gene (reference sequence). This CDR3 contains 15 residues. Trimming took off 1 base at V and 7 bases at J, with 17 bases between the two ends. The CDR3 DNA follows: TGTGCCAGCAGCCAAGTCGGGTCCCCAGGCGGGGAGCAGTACTTC. This encodes CASSQVGSPGGEQYF.

This clonotype has at least ten counts. The chain has TRBV27 and TRBJ2-1; tentatively, D is TRBD2 (5 bases). The germline V gene has CDR1 MNHEY and CDR2 SMNVEV (reference sequence). CDR3 length: 15 amino acids. Trimming shortened V by 4 bases and J by 3 bases, and 13 bases separated the two germline ends. This CDR3 reads CASSSLVGSYNEQFF. In DNA form, the CDR3 reads TGTGCCAGCAGTTCGTTAGTAGGGAGCTACAATGAGCAGTTCTTC.

This clonotype occurred many times. V and J are TRBV12-3 or TRBV12-4 and TRBJ1-5; TRBD1 agrees at 7 bases. V was pared by 6 bases and J by 3 bases, with 5 bases of the junction left unmatched. The CDR3 runs 14 residues. The CDR3, as DNA: TGTGCCAGCAGGGAGACAGGGACCAATCAGCCCCAGCATTTT. This translates into CASRETGTNQPQHF.

This chain connects TRBV11-2 to TRBJ1-2, with D possibly matching TRBD1 (5 bases). Germline CDR1 and CDR2: SGHAT and FQNNGV. This CDR3 comprises 12 residues. V was shortened by 2 bases and J by 9 bases, with 10 bases between the two germline ends. CDR3 loop: CASSLRGMSYTF. The DNA for the CDR3 is TGTGCCAGCAGCTTAAGGGGAATGAGCTACACCTTC.

The rearrangement joins TRBV10-2 to TRBJ2-3; 13 bases fit TRBD2. This CDR3 is 16 amino acids long. After removal of 5 bases from V and 2 bases from J, the junction contained 4 bases not matched to a gene. The germline V gene has CDR1 WSHSY and CDR2 SAAADI. The CDR3 loop is CASSPGTSGITDTQYF. As DNA, the CDR3 is TGCGCCAGCAGTCCCGGGACTAGCGGGATCACAGATACGCAGTATTTT.

With regard to this clonotype: A much larger clone sits a single nucleotide away, making a read error possible. The V call is TRBV27, the J call TRBJ2-3; D unresolved. This CDR3 region has 13 residues. The V end was cut by 6 bases, the J end by 2 bases, with 9 bases between. Germline CDR1 reads MNHEY; CDR2 reads SMNVEV (reference sequence). CDR3 residues: CASSPTHTDTQYF. CDR3 in DNA: TGTGCCAGCAGCCCTACTCACACAGATACGCAGTATTTT.

This clonotype was counted a few times. The chain couples TRBV2 to TRBJ2-5, with a tentative D call TRBD2 (5 bases). The CDR3 spans 13 residues. The V and J ends lost 4 bases and 0 bases respectively, with 6 bases between them. Germline assignment: CDR1 SNHLY and CDR2 FYNNEI. Written as DNA, the CDR3 is TGTGCCAGCAGTGCCGGGGACCAAGAGACCCAGTACTTC. It translates to CASSAGDQETQYF.

This clonotype occurred many times. The CDR3 DNA reads TGTGCCAGCAGTTTAAACGGGAGAGTCGGGGAGACCCAGTACTTC. This encodes CASSLNGRVGETQYF. This chain connects TRBV12-3 or TRBV12-4 to TRBJ2-5; TRBD2 might be the D (6 bases). This CDR3 spans 15 amino acids. Trimming took 2 bases from V and 5 from J, leaving 15 bases between them.

In its sample, this clonotype was seen many times. This chain joins TRBV20-1 and TRBJ2-2; the match to TRBD1 covers 9 bases. Germline-derived CDR1 and CDR2 are DFQATT and SNEGSKA (reference sequence). J was trimmed by 0 bases and V by 7 bases; bases with no gene match: 3. The CDR3 extends over 14 amino acids. CDR3 loop: CSGWDRANTGELFF. In DNA, the CDR3 is TGCAGTGGTTGGGACAGGGCGAACACCGGGGAGCTGTTTTTT.

In regard to this clonotype: Since a much larger clone is just one base distant, this may be a read error. The V gene is TRBV20-1, the J gene TRBJ1-6; TRBD1 aligns across 12 bases. Germline CDR1 is DFQATT and CDR2 is SNEGSKA (reference sequence). There are 15 residues in the CDR3. The chain's CDR3 is CSARGTGGFDSPLRF. CDR3 bases: TGCAGTGCTAGGGGGACAGGGGGCTTTGATTCACCCCTCCGCTTT.

This clonotype has ten or more counts. V and J are TRBV7-2 and TRBJ2-7; the D gene is possibly TRBD1 (5 bases). V lost 4 bases, J lost 2 bases, and 15 bases lay in between. Germline-derived CDR1 and CDR2 are SGHTA and FQGNSA. The CDR3 extends over 15 amino acids. This CDR3 is CASSSQGGSAYEQYF. CDR3 bases: TGTGCCAGCAGCTCCCAGGGTGGCAGCGCCTACGAGCAGTACTTC.

This clonotype was seen ten or more times. The gene calls are TRBV5-1 and TRBJ1-3; TRBD1 matches at 7 bases. The CDR3 sequence is 13 residues long. The germline V gene has CDR1 SGHRS and CDR2 YFSETQ. V was pared by 7 bases and J by 3 bases, with 4 bases of the junction left unmatched. CDR3 coding DNA: TGCGCCAGCGGTCAGGGGGGTGGAAACACCATATATTTT. Translated: CASGQGGGNTIYF.

CDR3 region: CASSPEIYTREGSGYTF. The CDR3 DNA reads TGTGCCAGCAGCCCAGAAATATACACTCGGGAGGGGTCTGGCTACACCTTC. The chain couples TRBV2 to TRBJ1-2, with D possibly matching TRBD1 (5 bases). This CDR3 has 17 amino acids. CDR1 is SNHLY, CDR2 FYNNEI, per germline. Trimming took off 6 bases at V and 7 bases at J, with 27 bases between the two ends.

This clonotype showed up many times. This chain connects TRBV7-3 to TRBJ2-3; the match to TRBD2 covers 7 bases. Germline V gene sequence: CDR1 SGHTA, CDR2 FQGTGA. Trimming removed 8 bases from V and 1 base from J; junction bases left unmatched: 12. The CDR3 length is 16 residues. The CDR3 DNA sequence: TGTGCCAGCCTCCCTCGGCGGGAGAGGCGCACAGATACGCAGTATTTT. It encodes CASLPRRERRTDTQYF.

The chain couples TRBV7-2 to TRBJ2-6; no clear D. The germline gives CDR1 SGHTA, CDR2 FQGNSA. Deletions cut 1 base from V and 3 bases from J, with 1 base between. The CDR3 is made up of 13 amino acids. The CDR3 is CASSLDGANVLTF. In nucleotides, the CDR3 is TGTGCCAGCAGCTTAGATGGGGCCAACGTCCTGACTTTC.

In its sample, this clonotype was seen a few times. The chain uses TRBV29-1 and TRBJ2-1; 10 positions match TRBD1. Per germline, CDR1 SQVTM and CDR2 ANQGSEA. With 6 bases clipped from V and 7 bases from J, the junction kept 9 bases outside the gene matches. This CDR3 is 14 amino acids long. The CDR3 reads CSVVRDRGRNEQFF. CDR3 bases: TGCAGCGTGGTCCGGGACAGGGGACGAAATGAGCAGTTCTTC.

This clonotype was counted ten times or more. This chain links TRBV18 with TRBJ2-7; 8 bases match TRBD1. The CDR3 has 15 residues. V lost 3 bases, J lost 5 bases, and 9 bases stayed unmatched. Germline CDR1 and CDR2: KGHSH and LQKENI. The CDR3 spells CASSPGGTGANEQYF. In DNA form, the CDR3 reads TGTGCCAGCTCACCCGGCGGGACAGGCGCCAACGAGCAGTACTTC. The full variable domain, its missing parts supplied by reference TRBV18 and TRBJ2-7, is NAGVMQNPRHLVRRRGQEARLRCSPMKGHSHVYWYRQLPEEGLKFMVYLQKENIIDESGMPKERFSAEFPKEGPSILRIQQVVRGDSAAYFCASSPGGTGANEQYFGPGTRLTVT.